This T cell receptor beta chain was recorded in a study of cytomegalovirus exposure and HLA in healthy donors. The PCR made use of 60 Vbeta and 13 Jbeta primers. Libraries were prepared by immunoSEQ multiplex PCR; TCRdb keeps only in-frame clonotypes and omits some of them. This sample has 90,000 to 150,000 clones, with around 79% found just once. Germline V gives CDR1 LGHNT, CDR2 FRNRAP. V gave up 0 bases and J gave up 3 bases, with 21 bases separating them. The CDR3 spans 19 residues. The chain links TRBV12-5 to TRBJ1-3, with D perhaps matching TRBD1 (6 bases). This receptor was obtained from a woman under 40 in good health and CMV-seropositive. The sample taken for sequencing was PBMCs. The CDR3 bases are TGTGCTAGTGGTTTGGTCTCCCCAAACGGACAGAACCTTGGAAACACCATATATTTT. This codes for CASGLVSPNGQNLGNTIYF.